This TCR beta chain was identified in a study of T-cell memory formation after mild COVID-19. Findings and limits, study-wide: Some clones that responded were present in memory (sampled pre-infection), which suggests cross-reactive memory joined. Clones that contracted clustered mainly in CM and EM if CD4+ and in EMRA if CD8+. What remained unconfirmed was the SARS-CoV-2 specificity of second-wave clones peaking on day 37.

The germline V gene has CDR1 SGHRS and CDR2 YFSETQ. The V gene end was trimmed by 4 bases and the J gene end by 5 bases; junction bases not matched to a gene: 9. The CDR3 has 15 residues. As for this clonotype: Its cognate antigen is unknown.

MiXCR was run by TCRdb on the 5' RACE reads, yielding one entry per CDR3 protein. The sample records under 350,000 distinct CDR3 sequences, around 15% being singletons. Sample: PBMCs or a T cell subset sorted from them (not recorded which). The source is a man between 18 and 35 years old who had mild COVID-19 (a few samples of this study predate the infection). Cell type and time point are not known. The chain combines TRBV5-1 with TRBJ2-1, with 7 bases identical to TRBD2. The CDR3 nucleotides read TGCGCCAGCAGCCCCCTGGGGGGGGGAGACAATGAGCAGTTCTTC. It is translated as CASSPLGGGDNEQFF.